Below, 32 T cell receptor beta chains from the same sample are listed, as sequenced in a study of blood T cell repertoires in COVID-19. Assay: immunoSEQ multiplex PCR; the TCRdb copy retains only in-frame clones and omits some. The sample lists about 430,000 clones; 88% were seen once. Sequenced material: PBMCs or T cells enriched from blood (not recorded which). These receptors all come from a woman aged 25-40 years with acute COVID-19.

This clone has only one observation. The chain carries TRBV7-9 and TRBJ1-5; TRBD1 matches at 8 bases. In germline, CDR1 is SEHNR, CDR2 FQNEAQ (reference sequence). The CDR3 totals 15 residues. V was clipped by 8 bases and J by 4 bases; unmatched bases: 10. Written as DNA, the CDR3 is TGTGCCAGCGGACCGCAGGGGGCCGGTAATCAGCCCCAGCATTTT. Translated: CASGPQGAGNQPQHF.

Remarks on this clone: Other DNA sequences from this sample encode an identical CDR3 as well. The DNA of the CDR3 is TGTGCCAGCAGCCCCACTGGACTAGCGGGGGGCAATGAGCAGTTCTTC. It codes for CASSPTGLAGGNEQFF. The V and J genes are TRBV7-2 and TRBJ2-1; 14 nucleotides agree with TRBD2. CDR1 SGHTA and CDR2 FQGNSA come from the germline V gene. Trimming at V came to 5 bases and at J to 6 bases, leaving 6 bases not matched to a gene. The CDR3 totals 16 residues.

This clone was seen more than once but under ten times. This sequence joins TRBV6-1 and TRBJ2-7; D possibly corresponds to TRBD1 (5 bases). Germline V gives CDR1 MNHNS, CDR2 SASEGT. Trimming shortened V by 2 bases and J by 3 bases, and 14 bases separated the two germline ends. There are 15 residues in the CDR3. The CDR3 nucleotides are TGTGCCAGCAGTGAATGGCAGGGCCTTAACTACGAGCAGTACTTC. Protein product: CASSEWQGLNYEQYF.

The CDR3 DNA reads TGTGCCAGCTCACCCATCGCGGGGGGGCTTAACGAGCAGTACTTC. This codes for CASSPIAGGLNEQYF. The genes are TRBV18 and TRBJ2-7; 9 nucleotides agree with TRBD2. The V segment lost 3 bases and the J segment 5 bases; nucleotides outside the gene matches: 8. The CDR3 runs 15 residues. Per germline, CDR1 KGHSH and CDR2 LQKENI.

This sequence joins TRBV19 and TRBJ1-1; 9 bases agree with TRBD1. Germline CDR1 and CDR2: LNHDA and SQIVND (reference sequence). The J segment lost 0 bases and the V segment lost 6 bases, leaving 5 bases of the junction unmatched. The CDR3 is 15 amino acids. The CDR3 sequence is CASRPWDRVNTEAFF. The DNA for the CDR3 is TGTGCCAGTAGGCCTTGGGACAGGGTGAACACTGAAGCTTTCTTT. Full variable domain (remainder filled in from reference TRBV19 and TRBJ1-1): DGGITQSPKYLFRKEGQNVTLSCEQNLNHDAMYWYRQDPGQGLRLIYYSQIVNDFQKGDIAEGYSVSREKKESFPLTVTSAQKNPTAFYLCASRPWDRVNTEAFFGQGTRLTVV.

This clone occurred a few times. This chain uses TRBV5-3 with TRBJ1-5; D gene uncertain. TRBV5-3 is annotated as an ORF whose role is uncertain. V was shortened by 2 bases and J by 9 bases, with 3 bases between the two germline ends. This CDR3 is built from 10 residues. In nucleotides, the CDR3 is TGTGCCAGAAGCTTCCGGCCCCAGCATTTT. Translation: CARSFRPQHF.

This rearrangement joins TRBV5-6 to TRBJ1-6; D is ambiguous. There are 15 residues in the CDR3. CDR1 is SGHDT, CDR2 YYEEEE, per germline. The germline V and J ends were trimmed by 2 bases and 9 bases, with 15 bases remaining between them. The CDR3 region has the DNA TGTGCCAGCAGCTTTTGGCGGGCGCCTACTTCACCCCTCCACTTT. Protein: CASSFWRAPTSPLHF.

The CDR3 bases are TGTGCCATCAGTGAGTCCGACAGGGCCCCTTCGGGCTACACCTTC. It encodes CAISESDRAPSGYTF. The chain employs TRBV10-3 and TRBJ1-2; 7 bases line up with TRBD1. The V gene's germline CDR1 is ENHRY and CDR2 SYGVKD. This CDR3 contains 15 residues. V shed 0 bases and J 8 bases; nucleotides not matched to a gene: 9.

The V and J genes are TRBV18 and TRBJ2-1; TRBD1 matches at 9 bases. CDR3 size: 15 residues. CDR1 KGHSH and CDR2 LQKENI come from the germline V gene. The V gene end was trimmed by 4 bases and the J gene end by 1 base; junction bases not matched to a gene: 2. CDR3 amino acids: CASSQQGASYNEQFF. CDR3 DNA sequence: TGTGCCAGCTCACAACAGGGGGCATCCTACAATGAGCAGTTCTTC.

This clone has only one observation. The chain has TRBV20-1 and TRBJ2-1; D perhaps matches TRBD1 (5 bases). With 3 bases removed from V and 10 bases from J, the gap between germline ends came to 13 bases. This CDR3 comprises 12 residues. In germline, CDR1 is DFQATT, CDR2 SNEGSKA (reference sequence). CDR3 bases: TGCAGTGCTAGTCCCCCCCCAGGGGAGCAGTTCTTC. Its translation: CSASPPPGEQFF.

V gene TRBV10-2 combines with J gene TRBJ1-5; possible D gene TRBD1, 6 bases. Germline V gene data show CDR1 as WSHSY and CDR2 as SAAADI. V was clipped by 3 bases and J by 0 bases, with 9 bases between them. This CDR3 region has 15 residues. CDR3: CASSDGTYSNQPQHF. In nucleotides, the CDR3 is TGCGCCAGCAGTGATGGGACATATAGCAATCAGCCCCAGCATTTT.

The genes are TRBV6-1 and TRBJ2-7, with a tentative D call TRBD1 (6 bases). Germline CDR1 MNHNS, CDR2 SASEGT. Trimming pared 2 bases from V and 2 bases from J, leaving 16 bases between. CDR3 size: 16 residues. The CDR3 sequence is CASSERDRRGPYEQYF. As DNA, the CDR3 is TGTGCCAGCAGTGAAAGGGATCGCAGGGGCCCCTACGAGCAGTACTTC.

The V and J genes are TRBV7-8 and TRBJ2-1; D unresolved. The germline V gene encodes CDR1 SGHVS and CDR2 FQNEAQ. Between the trimmed V and J ends, which lost 5 bases and 7 bases, there was a span of 15 bases. CDR3 length equals 14 residues. This chain's CDR3 is CASSPWPPPNEQFF. The CDR3 DNA is TGTGCCAGCAGCCCCTGGCCCCCCCCAAATGAGCAGTTCTTC.

The V and J genes are TRBV11-1 and TRBJ1-2, with TRBD1 as a possible D gene (6 bases). This CDR3 is built from 13 residues. V was cut by 2 bases and J by 6 bases, with 10 bases left in between. Germline loops: CDR1 SGHAT, CDR2 FQDESV (reference sequence). Here the CDR3 DNA reads TGTGCCAGCAGCTTACACAGGGAGAATGGCTACACCTTC. Protein: CASSLHRENGYTF.

This CDR3 is CASRPPGTGGNQPQHF. The CDR3, as DNA: TGTGCCAGCAGACCTCCCGGGACAGGGGGTAATCAGCCCCAGCATTTT. This chain joins TRBV7-2 and TRBJ1-5, with TRBD1 matching over 11 bases. This CDR3 contains 16 residues. In germline, CDR1 is SGHTA, CDR2 FQGNSA. Trimming took 6 bases from V and 4 from J; bases not matched to a gene: 8.

The chain recombines TRBV19 with TRBJ2-3, with a possible D match to TRBD1 (6 bases). V was clipped by 8 bases and J by 7 bases, with 22 bases between them. Per the germline V gene, CDR1 is LNHDA and CDR2 is SQIVND (reference sequence). This CDR3 spans 15 amino acids. CDR3 DNA: TGTGCCAGTCGCCAACAGGGAAGGAGTGATCATACGCAGTATTTT. Its protein is CASRQQGRSDHTQYF.

The chain combines TRBV30 with TRBJ1-5; D is possibly TRBD1 (5 bases). V was cut by 2 bases and J by 6 bases, with 14 bases left in between. CDR3 length: 14 amino acids. Germline CDR1 and CDR2: GTSNPN and SVGIG (reference sequence). The CDR3 here is CAWSPGREGQPQHF. CDR3 in DNA: TGTGCCTGGAGTCCGGGCAGGGAAGGTCAGCCCCAGCATTTT.

This chain links TRBV6-4 with TRBJ2-7, with TRBD2 identical over 7 bases. In germline, CDR1 is MRHNA, CDR2 SNTAGT. V gave up 3 bases and J gave up 2 bases; unmatched junction bases: 7. The CDR3 totals 15 residues. This CDR3 is CASSEYAGDTYEQYF. CDR3 nucleotides: TGTGCCAGCAGTGAATATGCGGGAGATACCTACGAGCAGTACTTC.

V is TRBV6-1 and J is TRBJ1-2; TRBD1 is a possible D gene (5 bases). The germline V and J ends were trimmed by 0 bases and 7 bases, with 12 bases remaining between them. The CDR3 has 14 amino acids. Germline values: CDR1 MNHNS, CDR2 SASEGT. CDR3 loop: CASSEARGSGGYTF. The CDR3 DNA reads as TGTGCCAGCAGTGAAGCGCGGGGGTCGGGTGGCTACACCTTC.

The chain uses TRBV24-1 and TRBJ2-1, with D unclear. The CDR3 length is 15 residues. From germline, CDR1 is KGHDR and CDR2 SFDVKD. Trimming took off 2 bases at V and 7 bases at J, with 14 bases between the two ends. In DNA, the CDR3 is TGTGCCACCAGTGATTCGGTTTCCCGTGATAATGAGCAGTTCTTC. Amino acid sequence: CATSDSVSRDNEQFF.

The genes are TRBV6-1 and TRBJ1-6; a weak D match, TRBD1 (5 bases). Germline V lookup: CDR1 MNHNS, CDR2 SASEGT. The CDR3 spans 14 residues. The germline V and J ends were trimmed by 2 bases and 6 bases, with 8 bases remaining between them. CDR3 sequence reads: CASSEHRSNSPLHF. The CDR3, as DNA: TGTGCCAGCAGTGAACACAGGAGTAATTCACCCCTCCACTTT.

The CDR3 loop reads CASSFLYRQENTEAFF. The CDR3 DNA is TGTGCCAGCAGTTTCCTCTATCGCCAGGAAAACACTGAAGCTTTCTTT. The V call is TRBV28, the J call TRBJ1-1; D is unclear. V was trimmed by 3 bases and J by 2 bases, leaving 16 bases between them. This CDR3 has 16 residues. Germline CDR1 and CDR2: MDHEN and SYDVKM.

The genes are TRBV27 and TRBJ1-3; tentatively, D is TRBD1 (5 bases). Germline V gives CDR1 MNHEY, CDR2 SMNVEV (reference sequence). The germline V and J ends were trimmed by 4 bases and 0 bases, with 19 bases remaining between them. There are 18 residues in the CDR3. The CDR3 DNA sequence: TGTGCCAGCAGTTCCCAGGGCAGGCGCACTTTCTCTGGAAACACCATATATTTT. This encodes CASSSQGRRTFSGNTIYF.

The V gene is TRBV4-3, the J gene TRBJ1-6; unclear D gene. The CDR3 has 18 amino acids. Trimming cost V 0 bases and J 0 bases, with 12 bases left between them. Germline loops: CDR1 LGHNA, CDR2 YSLEER. CDR3: CASSQDVAESSYNSPLHF. The CDR3 bases are TGCGCCAGCAGCCAAGATGTAGCAGAGAGCTCCTATAATTCACCCCTCCACTTT.

The chain joins TRBV7-9 to TRBJ2-3; 7 bases are a match to TRBD2. Per germline, CDR1 SEHNR and CDR2 FQNEAQ (reference sequence). The length of the CDR3 is 19 residues. The trim removed 5 bases at V and 9 bases at J, leaving 26 bases unmatched. The CDR3 region is CASSGLGGGPGRKGWTQYF. As DNA, the CDR3 is TGTGCCAGCAGCGGCCTGGGCGGGGGACCCGGGAGGAAGGGTTGGACGCAGTATTTT. Based on the CDR3 plus reference TRBV7-9 and TRBJ2-3, the full variable domain is DTGVSQNPRHKITKRGQNVTFRCDPISEHNRLYWYRQTLGQGPEFLTYFQNEAQLEKSRLLSDRFSAERPKGSFSTLEIQRTEQGDSAMYLCASSGLGGGPGRKGWTQYFGPGTRLTVL.

This sequence joins TRBV4-1 and TRBJ1-2, with 7 bases identical to TRBD1. The CDR3 extends over 14 amino acids. V lost 3 bases, J lost 4 bases, and 5 bases stayed unmatched. Germline V gene lookup returns CDR1 MGHRA and CDR2 YSYEKL. The CDR3 nucleotides are TGCGCCAGCAGCCATCCGGGACAGACCTATGGCTACACCTTC. Translating it yields CASSHPGQTYGYTF.

This chain joins TRBV19 and TRBJ2-7; D call uncertain. V lost 3 bases and J 3 bases, leaving 18 bases between the germline ends. The CDR3 consists of 16 residues. Germline V gene lookup returns CDR1 LNHDA and CDR2 SQIVND (reference sequence). The CDR3 DNA is TGTGCCAGTAGTATGGCGGTGAAGGCCAACTTCTACGAGCAGTACTTC. It codes for CASSMAVKANFYEQYF.

V usage is TRBV24-1 and J usage is TRBJ2-7; a weak D match, TRBD1 (6 bases). CDR1 is KGHDR and CDR2 is SFDVKD in the germline V gene. The CDR3 sequence is 14 residues long. The V end was cut by 4 bases, the J end by 6 bases, with 15 bases between. The CDR3: CATSDAGTPSEQYF. The CDR3, as DNA: TGTGCCACCAGTGACGCCGGGACACCTTCCGAGCAGTACTTC.

With regard to this clone: Other nucleotide sequences in the sample specify the same CDR3. The CDR3 nucleotides read TGTGCCATCAGTGAGGGGGGGGCAGGCTACACCTTC. Protein sequence: CAISEGGAGYTF. J is TRBJ1-2 and V is TRBV10-3, with D possibly matching TRBD1 (6 bases). This CDR3 region has 12 residues. V was trimmed by 2 bases and J by 8 bases, leaving 9 bases between them. CDR1 and CDR2 from the germline V gene are ENHRY and SYGVKD.

V gene TRBV4-1 combines with J gene TRBJ1-4; possibly TRBD1 for D (5 bases). The germline gives CDR1 MGHRA, CDR2 YSYEKL. V shed 0 bases and J shed 5 bases, with 13 bases lying between them. There are 16 residues in the CDR3. CDR3: CASSQDGGRVNEKLFF. The CDR3 DNA reads as TGCGCCAGCAGCCAAGACGGGGGGAGGGTGAATGAAAAACTGTTTTTT.

The V call is TRBV30, the J call TRBJ1-5; D unclear. Trimming pared 0 bases from V and 5 bases from J, leaving 14 bases between. Germline V CDR1 and CDR2: GTSNPN, SVGIG (reference sequence). CDR3 length: 15 residues. CDR3 in amino acids: CAWSVRRGIHQPQHF. Here the CDR3 DNA reads TGTGCCTGGAGTGTACGTCGAGGGATCCATCAGCCCCAGCATTTT.

CDR3 nucleotide sequence: TGCAGCGTTTGTAGCGGGGGGCTCCTCTACAATGAGCAGTTCTTC. Its translation is CSVCSGGLLYNEQFF. The rearrangement joins TRBV29-1 to TRBJ2-1; 10 bases fit TRBD2. J lost 3 bases, V lost 5 bases, and 7 bases had no gene match. Germline CDR1 and CDR2: SQVTM and ANQGSEA. CDR3 length: 15 residues.